The 5 T cell receptor beta chains given below trace back to one sample, sequenced in a study of regulatory and conventional T cells in RAG deficiency. Genomic DNA came from blood conventional CD4+ T cells gated CD25-low CD127-high. Some clones are missing from TCRdb's copy, which holds only in-frame ones; the method was immunoSEQ multiplex PCR. The table has about 30,000 clones, 90% to 95% seen once. The same sample was also used in a study of regulatory T cells. Turning to that study: The PCR used 52 TRBV and 13 TRBJ primers.

Sequencing was performed on CD25- CD4+ T cells sorted from blood. These receptors were obtained from a human donor in good health.

The rearrangement uses TRBV6-1 and TRBJ2-7; D perhaps matches TRBD1 (5 bases). This CDR3 has 11 residues. Germline assignment: CDR1 MNHNS and CDR2 SASEGT. Trimming removed 6 bases at V and 2 bases at J, with 5 bases between. The CDR3 is CASRGAYEQYF. CDR3 in DNA: TGTGCCAGCAGAGGGGCCTACGAGCAGTACTTC.

The chain employs TRBV30 and TRBJ1-2; no clear D. The germline gives CDR1 GTSNPN, CDR2 SVGIG (reference sequence). The CDR3 consists of 12 residues. CDR3 protein: CVMNLRGYGYTF. CDR3 nucleotides: TGTGTTATGAACCTACGCGGGTATGGCTACACCTTC.

J is TRBJ1-2 and V is TRBV27, with TRBD1 as a possible D gene (6 bases). The CDR3 has 14 residues. V was trimmed by 5 bases and J by 7 bases, leaving 17 bases between them. Germline V lookup: CDR1 MNHEY, CDR2 SMNVEV (reference sequence). CDR3 DNA sequence: TGTGCCAGCAGTCCAGGGGCCCGCAGCTCTGGCTACACCTTC. Translating it yields CASSPGARSSGYTF.

V usage is TRBV5-5 and J usage is TRBJ1-1, with a tentative D call TRBD1 (6 bases). CDR3 length: 14 amino acids. Germline CDR1 SGHKS, CDR2 YYEKEE (reference sequence). The germline V and J ends were trimmed by 2 bases and 4 bases, with 12 bases remaining between them. The CDR3 here is CASSLPTGVTEAFF. CDR3 in DNA: TGTGCCAGCAGCTTACCGACAGGAGTCACTGAAGCTTTCTTT.

The chain employs TRBV19 and TRBJ1-1; 8 bases fit TRBD1. The V and J ends lost 3 bases and 4 bases, in that order; junction bases with no gene match: 4. This CDR3 is built from 14 residues. CDR1 and CDR2 (germline): LNHDA, SQIVND (reference sequence). CDR3 bases: TGTGCCAGTAGTATCAGGGGGCCGGGCACTGAAGCTTTCTTT. The encoded protein is CASSIRGPGTEAFF.